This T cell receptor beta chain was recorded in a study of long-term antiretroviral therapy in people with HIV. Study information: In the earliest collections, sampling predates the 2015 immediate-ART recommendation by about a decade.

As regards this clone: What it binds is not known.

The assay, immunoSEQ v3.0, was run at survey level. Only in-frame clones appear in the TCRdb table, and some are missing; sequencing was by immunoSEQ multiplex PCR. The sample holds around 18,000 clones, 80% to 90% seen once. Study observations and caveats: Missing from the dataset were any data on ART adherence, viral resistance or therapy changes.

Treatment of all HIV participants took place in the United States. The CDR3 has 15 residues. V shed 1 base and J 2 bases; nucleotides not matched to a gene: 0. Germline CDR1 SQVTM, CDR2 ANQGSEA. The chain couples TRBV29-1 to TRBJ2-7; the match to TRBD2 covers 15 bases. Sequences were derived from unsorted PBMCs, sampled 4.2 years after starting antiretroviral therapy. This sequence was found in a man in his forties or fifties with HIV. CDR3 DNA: TGCAGCGTTGAAGGGACTAGCGGGGGGGCCTACGAGCAGTACTTC. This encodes CSVEGTSGGAYEQYF.